These T cell receptor beta chains were read from a single sample in a study of patients and donors after allogeneic stem cell transplantation. TCRdb re-derived calls from the RT-PCR reads in MiXCR, one entry per CDR3 protein. Here the sample spans 20,000 to 30,000 distinct CDR3 sequences, approximately 42% being singletons. Sequenced: blood, either unsorted or a sorted T cell fraction (not recorded which). The receptors originated from a human donor who was either an allogeneic HSCT recipient or a stem cell or donor lymphocyte infusion donor (not recorded which). It is not recorded whose cells these are; they may come from a transplant donor. Both conserved end residues are trimmed from each CDR3.

TRBV12-3/TRBV12-4	TRBJ2-3	ASGTSTDTQY
TRBV9	TRBJ1-1	ASSAPTGHEAF
TRBV27	TRBJ2-2	ASSLSVGSGNTGELF
TRBV5-1	TRBJ2-3	ASSSGTFSTDTQY
TRBV20-1	TRBJ1-1	SAVWGLLAEAF
TRBV10-3	TRBJ1-6	AISDGSPLH
TRBV5-1	TRBJ1-2	ASSTPDANYGYT
TRBV7-8	TRBJ2-2	ASSQYANTGELF
TRBV5-1	TRBJ2-5	ASSYGRAETQY
TRBV12-3/TRBV12-4	TRBJ2-2	ASSFGTMNTGELF
TRBV28	TRBJ1-2	ASSQQRDGYT
TRBV12-3/TRBV12-4	TRBJ2-5	ASRRGLAGGLETQY
TRBV27	TRBJ1-5	ASSPGTGVQPQH
TRBV20-1	TRBJ1-1	SARAQLNTEAF
TRBV5-1	TRBJ2-1	ASSLVPPAGVSYNEQF
TRBV18	TRBJ2-5	ASSPGQLIDQETQY
TRBV3-1	TRBJ2-7	ASSRLAGVNEQY
TRBV5-4	TRBJ2-7	ASSSVAGGRYEQY
TRBV7-2	TRBJ1-5	ASSARGHQPQH
TRBV20-1	TRBJ1-4	SAREPGQAAFGEKLF
TRBV7-8	TRBJ1-1	ASSLAGRGVNTEAF
TRBV11-2	TRBJ2-7	ASSAPGGVREQY
TRBV5-1	TRBJ2-2	ASSFTSGRAAGELF
TRBV6-5	TRBJ1-5	ASAGSYSNQPQH
TRBV28	TRBJ2-1	ASSEVGDREGFEQF
TRBV5-1	TRBJ1-1	ASSLEGGVTEAF
TRBV12-3/TRBV12-4	TRBJ1-6	ASSPSGLPNSPLH
TRBV12-3/TRBV12-4	TRBJ2-6	ASNTRGLAGANVLT
TRBV28	TRBJ1-6	ASSLTPGRAGPLH
TRBV12-3/TRBV12-4	TRBJ2-7	ASSLTSGIYEQY
TRBV7-8	TRBJ2-4	ASRGLEEYIQY
TRBV4-2	TRBJ1-3	ASSDRVGLLSSGNTIY
TRBV12-3/TRBV12-4	TRBJ1-3	ASSRLRDVGNTIY
TRBV5-1	TRBJ2-7	ASSPGLAGSYEQY
TRBV3-1	TRBJ1-6	ASSQNPGTYNSPLH
TRBV5-1	TRBJ1-1	ASSLAQGKNTEAF
TRBV6-6	TRBJ2-7	ASSIGLAGDYEQY
TRBV7-8	TRBJ2-3	ASSLKRGQPSSTDTQY
TRBV10-3	TRBJ1-5	AISAQGVGQPQH
TRBV7-2	TRBJ2-3	ASSLGGGPPSTDTQY
TRBV10-2	TRBJ1-5	ASSEWRGIGNQPQH
TRBV12-3/TRBV12-4	TRBJ1-1	ASSPGTTLGNTEAF
TRBV20-1	TRBJ1-2	SARPGQNYGYT
TRBV12-3/TRBV12-4	TRBJ1-5	ASSTAGYFQPQH
TRBV12-3/TRBV12-4	TRBJ1-5	ASSGTGGASQPQH
TRBV11-1	TRBJ2-3	ASSLIEPDTQY
TRBV6-1	TRBJ1-2	ASSEARPANYGYT
TRBV6-6	TRBJ1-1	ASSYSLGWTEAF
TRBV7-9	TRBJ1-2	ASSSNRGPLYGYT
TRBV12-3/TRBV12-4	TRBJ1-5	ASSLAQGAWGQPQH
TRBV20-1	TRBJ2-1	SADPGTSNYNEQF